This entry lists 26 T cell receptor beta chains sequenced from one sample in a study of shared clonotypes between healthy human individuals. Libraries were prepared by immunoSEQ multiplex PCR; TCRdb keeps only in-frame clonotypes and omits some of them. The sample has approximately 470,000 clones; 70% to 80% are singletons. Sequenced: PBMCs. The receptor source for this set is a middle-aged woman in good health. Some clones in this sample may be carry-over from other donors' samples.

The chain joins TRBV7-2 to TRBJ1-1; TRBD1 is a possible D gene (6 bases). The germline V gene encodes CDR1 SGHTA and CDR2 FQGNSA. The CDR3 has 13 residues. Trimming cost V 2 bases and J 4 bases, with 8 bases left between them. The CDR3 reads CASSLNRVTEAFF. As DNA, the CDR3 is TGTGCCAGCAGCTTAAACAGGGTCACTGAAGCTTTCTTT.

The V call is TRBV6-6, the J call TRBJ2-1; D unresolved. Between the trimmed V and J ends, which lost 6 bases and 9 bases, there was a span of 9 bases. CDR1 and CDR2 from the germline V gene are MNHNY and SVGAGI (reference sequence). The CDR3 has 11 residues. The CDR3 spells CASSPGREQFF. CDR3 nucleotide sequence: TGTGCCAGCAGCCCTGGTCGTGAGCAGTTCTTC.

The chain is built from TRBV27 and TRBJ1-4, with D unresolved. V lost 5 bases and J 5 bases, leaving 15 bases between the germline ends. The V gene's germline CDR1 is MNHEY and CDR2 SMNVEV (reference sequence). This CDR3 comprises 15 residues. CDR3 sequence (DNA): TGTGCCAGCAGTCCTATTCGACTGGGGAATGAAAAACTGTTTTTT. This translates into CASSPIRLGNEKLFF.

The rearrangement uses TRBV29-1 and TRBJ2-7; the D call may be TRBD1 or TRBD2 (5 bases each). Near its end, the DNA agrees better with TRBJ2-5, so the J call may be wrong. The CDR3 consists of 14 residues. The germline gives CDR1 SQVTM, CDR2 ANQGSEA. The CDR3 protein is CSVGGGQVAETQYF. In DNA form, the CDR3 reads TGCAGCGTTGGGGGCGGGCAGGTCGCGGAGACCCAGTACTTC.

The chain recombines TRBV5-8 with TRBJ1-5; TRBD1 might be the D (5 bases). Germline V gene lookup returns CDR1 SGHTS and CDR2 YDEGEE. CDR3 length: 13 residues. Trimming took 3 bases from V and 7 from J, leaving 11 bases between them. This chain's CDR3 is CASSSRVRQPQHF. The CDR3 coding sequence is TGTGCCAGCAGCTCCAGGGTTCGGCAGCCCCAGCATTTT. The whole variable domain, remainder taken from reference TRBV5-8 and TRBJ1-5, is EAGVTQSPTHLIKTRGQQATLRCSPISGHTSVYWYQQALGLGLQFLLWYDEGEERNRGNFPPRFSGRQFPNYSSELNVNALELEDSALYLCASSSRVRQPQHFGDGTRLSIL.

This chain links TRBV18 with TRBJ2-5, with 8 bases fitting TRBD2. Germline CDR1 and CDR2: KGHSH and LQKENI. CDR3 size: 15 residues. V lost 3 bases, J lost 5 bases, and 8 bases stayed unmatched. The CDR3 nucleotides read TGTGCCAGCTCACCGTTGGAGCGGGGGAGGGAGACCCAGTACTTC. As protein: CASSPLERGRETQYF.

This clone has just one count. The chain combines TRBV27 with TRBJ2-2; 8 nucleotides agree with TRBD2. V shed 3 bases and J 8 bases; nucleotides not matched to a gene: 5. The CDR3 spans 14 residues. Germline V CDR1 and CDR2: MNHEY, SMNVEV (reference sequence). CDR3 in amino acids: CASSLGTSGGELFF. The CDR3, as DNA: TGTGCCAGCAGTTTGGGGACTAGTGGTGGGGAGCTGTTTTTT.

CDR3 protein: CASSYPSGDNEQFF. The CDR3 DNA sequence: TGTGCCAGCAGTTACCCCTCTGGCGACAATGAGCAGTTCTTC. V gene TRBV6-6 combines with J gene TRBJ2-1; D remains unclear. Trimming left V 2 bases short and J 5 bases short, with 10 bases between. Germline-derived CDR1 and CDR2 are MNHNY and SVGAGI (reference sequence). The CDR3 spans 14 residues.

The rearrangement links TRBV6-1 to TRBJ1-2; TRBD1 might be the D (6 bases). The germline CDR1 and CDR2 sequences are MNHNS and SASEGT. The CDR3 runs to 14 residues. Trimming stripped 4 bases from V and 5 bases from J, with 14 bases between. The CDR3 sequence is CASSGERDIYGYTF. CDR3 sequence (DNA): TGTGCCAGCAGTGGAGAACGGGACATATATGGCTACACCTTC.

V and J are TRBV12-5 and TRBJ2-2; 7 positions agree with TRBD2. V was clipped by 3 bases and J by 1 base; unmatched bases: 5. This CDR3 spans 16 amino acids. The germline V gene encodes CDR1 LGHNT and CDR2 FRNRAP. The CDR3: CASGLGLGMNTGELFF. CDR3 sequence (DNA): TGTGCTAGTGGTTTAGGACTAGGGATGAACACCGGGGAGCTGTTTTTT.

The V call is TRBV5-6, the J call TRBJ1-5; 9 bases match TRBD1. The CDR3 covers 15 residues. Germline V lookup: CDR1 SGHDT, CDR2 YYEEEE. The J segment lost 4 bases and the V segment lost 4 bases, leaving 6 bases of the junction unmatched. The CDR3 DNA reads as TGTGCCAGCAGCAGACACAGGGGGCGAAATCAGCCCCAGCATTTT. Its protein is CASSRHRGRNQPQHF.

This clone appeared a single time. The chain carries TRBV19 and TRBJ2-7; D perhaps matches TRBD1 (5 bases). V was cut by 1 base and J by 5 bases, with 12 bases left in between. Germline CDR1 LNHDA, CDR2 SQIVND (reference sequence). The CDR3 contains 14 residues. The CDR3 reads CASSIGRGQDEQYF. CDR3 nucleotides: TGTGCCAGTAGTATAGGAAGGGGTCAGGACGAGCAGTACTTC.

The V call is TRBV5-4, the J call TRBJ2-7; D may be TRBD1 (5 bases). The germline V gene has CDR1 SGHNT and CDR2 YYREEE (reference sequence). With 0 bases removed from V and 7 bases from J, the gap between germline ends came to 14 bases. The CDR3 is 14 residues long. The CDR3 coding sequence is TGTGCCAGCAGCTTGGTCGGCGGAACAGGAGAGCAGTACTTC. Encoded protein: CASSLVGGTGEQYF.

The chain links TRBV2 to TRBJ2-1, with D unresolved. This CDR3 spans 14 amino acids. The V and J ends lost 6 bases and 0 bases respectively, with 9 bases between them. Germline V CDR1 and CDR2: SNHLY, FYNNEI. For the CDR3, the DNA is TGTGCCAGCAGAGGCCGTGGCTCCTACAATGAGCAGTTCTTC. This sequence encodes CASRGRGSYNEQFF.

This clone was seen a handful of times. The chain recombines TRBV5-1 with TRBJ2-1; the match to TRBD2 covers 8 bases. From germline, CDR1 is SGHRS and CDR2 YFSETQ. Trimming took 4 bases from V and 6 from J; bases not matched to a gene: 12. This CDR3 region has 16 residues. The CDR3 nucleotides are TGCGCCAGCAGCCAGGGGTCAGCGGGAGTAGGCAATGAGCAGTTCTTC. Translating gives CASSQGSAGVGNEQFF.

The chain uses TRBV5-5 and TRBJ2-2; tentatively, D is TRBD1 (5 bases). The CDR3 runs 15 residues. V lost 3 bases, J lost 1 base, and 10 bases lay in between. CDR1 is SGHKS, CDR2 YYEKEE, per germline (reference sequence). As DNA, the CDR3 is TGTGCCAGCAGCTCAGGACAAGTGAACACCGGGGAGCTGTTTTTT. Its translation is CASSSGQVNTGELFF.

The CDR3 spells CASSSLAAGGNEQFF. CDR3 DNA sequence: TGTGCCAGCAGCTCACTAGCGGCGGGTGGTAATGAGCAGTTCTTC. This sequence joins TRBV5-4 and TRBJ2-1, with 8 bases that match TRBD2. This CDR3 spans 15 amino acids. The V gene's germline CDR1 is SGHNT and CDR2 YYREEE (reference sequence). V gave up 3 bases and J gave up 7 bases; unmatched junction bases: 9.

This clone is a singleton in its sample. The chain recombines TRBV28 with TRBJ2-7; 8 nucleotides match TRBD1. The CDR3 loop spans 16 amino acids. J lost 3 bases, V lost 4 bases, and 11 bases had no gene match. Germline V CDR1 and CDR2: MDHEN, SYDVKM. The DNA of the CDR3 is TGTGCCAGCAGTTCCCACCAGGGGGCCCTTCTCTACGAGCAGTACTTC. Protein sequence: CASSSHQGALLYEQYF.

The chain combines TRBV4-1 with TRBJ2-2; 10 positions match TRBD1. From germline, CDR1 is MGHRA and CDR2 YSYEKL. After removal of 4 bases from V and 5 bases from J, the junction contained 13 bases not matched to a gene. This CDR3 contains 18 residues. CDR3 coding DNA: TGCGCCAGCAGCCTCGACGGGGCAGGACAGGGGGGGACCGGGGAGCTGTTTTTT. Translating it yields CASSLDGAGQGGTGELFF.

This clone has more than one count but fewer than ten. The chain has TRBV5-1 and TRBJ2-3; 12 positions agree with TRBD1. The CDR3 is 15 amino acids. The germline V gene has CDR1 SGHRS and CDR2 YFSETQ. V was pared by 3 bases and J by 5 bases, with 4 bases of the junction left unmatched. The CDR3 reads CASSSGQGAIDTQYF. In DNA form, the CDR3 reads TGCGCCAGCAGCTCGGGACAGGGGGCAATAGATACGCAGTATTTT.

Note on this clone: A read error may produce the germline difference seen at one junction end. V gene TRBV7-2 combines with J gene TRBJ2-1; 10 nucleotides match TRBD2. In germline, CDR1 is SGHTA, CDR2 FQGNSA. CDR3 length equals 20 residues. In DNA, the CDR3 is TGTGCCAGCAGCCTAGCGGCTAGCGGGAGCTGGATGAGCTCCTACAATGAGCAGTTCTTC. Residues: CASSLAASGSWMSSYNEQFF. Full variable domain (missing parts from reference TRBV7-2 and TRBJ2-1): GAGVSQSPSNKVTEKGKDVELRCDPISGHTALYWYRQSLGQGLEFLIYFQGNSAPDKSGLPSDRFSAERTGGSVSTLTIQRTQQEDSAVYLCASSLAASGSWMSSYNEQFFGPGTRLTVL.

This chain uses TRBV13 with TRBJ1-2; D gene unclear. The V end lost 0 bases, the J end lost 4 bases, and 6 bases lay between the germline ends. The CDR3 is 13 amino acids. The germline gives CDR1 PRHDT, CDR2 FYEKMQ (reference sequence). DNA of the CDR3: TGTGCCAGCAGCTTAGGGCACCGCTATGGCTACACCTTC. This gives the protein CASSLGHRYGYTF.

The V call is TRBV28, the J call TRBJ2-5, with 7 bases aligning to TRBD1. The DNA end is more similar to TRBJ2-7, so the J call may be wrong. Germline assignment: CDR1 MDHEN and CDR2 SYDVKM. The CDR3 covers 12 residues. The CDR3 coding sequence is TGTGCCAGCAGGCGACAGGGTAACGAGCAGTACTTC. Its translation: CASRRQGNEQYF.

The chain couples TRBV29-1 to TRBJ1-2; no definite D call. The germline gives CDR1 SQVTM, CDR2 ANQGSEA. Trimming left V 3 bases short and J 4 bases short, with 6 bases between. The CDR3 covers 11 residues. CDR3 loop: CSVDEGYGYTF. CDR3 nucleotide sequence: TGCAGCGTTGACGAGGGCTATGGCTACACCTTC.

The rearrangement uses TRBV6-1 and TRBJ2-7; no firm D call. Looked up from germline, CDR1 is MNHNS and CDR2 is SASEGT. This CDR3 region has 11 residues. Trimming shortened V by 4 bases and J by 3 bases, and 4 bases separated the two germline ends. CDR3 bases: TGTGCCAGCAGTGCCAACTACGAGCAGTACTTC. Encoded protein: CASSANYEQYF.

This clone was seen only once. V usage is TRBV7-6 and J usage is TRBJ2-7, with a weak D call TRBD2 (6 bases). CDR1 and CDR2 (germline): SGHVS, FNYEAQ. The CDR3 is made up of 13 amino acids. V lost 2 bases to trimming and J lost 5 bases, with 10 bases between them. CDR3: CASSLPGRNEQYF. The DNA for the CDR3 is TGTGCCAGCAGCTTACCGGGGAGGAACGAGCAGTACTTC.